These T cell receptor beta chains were read from a single sample in a study of blood T cell repertoires in COVID-19. Produced via immunoSEQ multiplex PCR; TCRdb's table is partial and in-frame only. The sample has a few hundred thousand clones, 87% seen once. Sequenced: peripheral blood. The receptors shown here come from a man aged 18-30 years with active or convalescent COVID-19. CDR3s include the opening cysteine and the closing phenylalanine or tryptophan.

j_call v_call cdr3_aa
TRBJ1-1 TRBV3-1/TRBV3-2 CASTQRGAPWPFF
TRBJ2-7 TRBV28 CASSFPPARAKSYEQYF
TRBJ2-7 TRBV7-9 CASSPSGGSPLSEQYF
TRBJ2-5 TRBV7-2 CASSLFQGQETQYF
TRBJ1-3 TRBV12-1 CASLRCHTIYF
TRBJ2-1 TRBV7-7 CASSPGLAGVTEQFF
TRBJ2-7 TRBV4-1 CASSPGGVPSLVSSYEQYF
TRBJ1-2 TRBV4-1 CASSQPTEDLYGYTF
TRBJ2-7 TRBV21-1 CATKLGLWPGASYEQYF
TRBJ2-7 TRBV4-3 CASSQGRLPLGEQYF
TRBJ2-3 TRBV2 CASSVDRRITDTQYF
TRBJ2-1 TRBV27 CASSLYWGLENEQFF
TRBJ1-6 TRBV7-2 CASSPDGTFWGVSQPLHF
TRBJ1-1 TRBV28 CASKFRGFGPMNTEAFF
TRBJ2-7 TRBV5-1 CASSLYSGGGEQYF
TRBJ2-2 TRBV7-9 CASSSNRPNTGELFF